The present entry profiles one T cell receptor beta chain with its context. The repertoire was sequenced with immunoSEQ multiplex PCR; TCRdb's copy has only in-frame clones and lacks some. The sample consists of some 300,000 clones, approximately 86% of them appearing once. These data are taken from a study of Ad26.COV2.S vaccination and SARS-CoV-2 variants. Per the germline V gene, CDR1 is SGHVS and CDR2 is FNYEAQ. The V and J ends lost 0 bases and 3 bases respectively, with 8 bases between them. The CDR3 loop spans 14 amino acids. Treatment indicated: roughly 20 received Ad26.COV2.S at low or high dose, single or two shots; a few received placebo; per-sample allocation not given. Day 63 after the first injection of vaccine or placebo was the sampling time.

The genes are TRBV7-6 and TRBJ2-5, with TRBD2 as a possible D gene (5 bases). The input for sequencing was peripheral blood, taken in a trial of Ad26.COV2.S vaccine versus placebo. This TCR came from a person aged 18-65 years who received the Ad26.COV2.S COVID-19 vaccine or a placebo. The CDR3 region has the DNA TGTGCCAGCAGCTTAGCGTTCGGGAAAGAGACCCAGTACTTC. It yields the protein CASSLAFGKETQYF.